A selection of T cell receptor beta chains follows, all from one sample in a study of T cells after yellow fever vaccination. From the 5' RACE reads, TCRdb called clonotypes with MiXCR, one entry per CDR3 protein. The repertoire holds around 50,000 distinct CDR3 sequences, with 7.4% as singletons. Sequencing was performed on CD8+ T cells sorted from PBMCs, taken less than 16 days after the first yellow fever vaccination. The receptor set was obtained from a man younger than 30 who received the YFV17D yellow fever vaccine. Each CDR3 is given with its conserved first and last residue. D genes are given only for firm matches. Size is stated for part of the rows, as once, few or many counts, or as a class when the clone is expanded.

TRBJ1-3,TRBV25-1,many,.,TGTGCCAGCAGGGGGATCGGAAACACCATATATTTT,CASRGIGNTIYF
TRBJ1-2,TRBV4-1,many,.,TGCGCCAGCAGCCAAGAAACGGCCGCCTATGGCTACACCTTC,CASSQETAAYGYTF
TRBJ2-3,TRBV9,many,.,TGTGCCAGCAGCGCCTGGCCCCTAGGCACAGATACGCAGTATTTT,CASSAWPLGTDTQYF
TRBJ1-1,TRBV7-8,few,TRBD1,TGTGCCAGCAGCTCTAGTCGGGGGAGGGGGACAGGGGTCGAAGCTTTCTTT,CASSSSRGRGTGVEAFF
TRBJ2-2,TRBV9,many,.,TGTGCCAGCAGCGTAGAGTTTCGCGGGGAGCTGTTTTTT,CASSVEFRGELFF
TRBJ2-1,TRBV4-1,many,.,TGCGCCAGCAGCCATTTGAACGGCAATGAGCAGTTCTTC,CASSHLNGNEQFF
TRBJ2-3,TRBV15,many,TRBD1,TGTGCCACCAGCAGATTTCCTGAGGGGGCCCTATCTAGCACAGATACGCAGTATTTT,CATSRFPEGALSSTDTQYF
TRBJ2-6,TRBV3-1,.,.,TGTGCCAGCCGAACAGGTATCTCTGGGGCCAACGTCCTGACTTTC,CASRTGISGANVLTF
TRBJ1-4,TRBV28,many,.,TGTGCCAGCAGCAACACAGAACCGGATGAAAAACTGTTTTTT,CASSNTEPDEKLFF
TRBJ2-7,TRBV12-3/TRBV12-4,many,.,TGTGCCAGCAGTCTCTCTAGGTTCGAGCAGTACTTC,CASSLSRFEQYF
TRBJ1-1,TRBV20-1,many,TRBD1,TGCAGTGCTAGAGTGATGGACAGGGCCAGGGGGCACACTGAAGCTTTCTTT,CSARVMDRARGHTEAFF
TRBJ2-7,TRBV19,.,TRBD2,TGTGCCAGTAGTATCGCCCCGGGGGGGCCCTACGAGCAGTACTTC,CASSIAPGGPYEQYF
TRBJ2-2,TRBV24-1,many,.,TGTGCCGCCCAACAGGGCGGCGGGGAGCTGTTTTTT,CAAQQGGGELFF
TRBJ1-2,TRBV14,.,TRBD1,TGTGCCAGCAGCCAAGGGACAGGGACAAACTATGGCTACACCTTC,CASSQGTGTNYGYTF
TRBJ1-5,TRBV3-1,many,TRBD1,TGTGCCAGCAGCCTGACAGGGGCAAATCAGCCCCAGCATTTT,CASSLTGANQPQHF
TRBJ2-1,TRBV5-5,many,TRBD1,TGTGCCAGCAGCTTGGCGGGGACAGGGGGGCGCAGTGAGCAGTTCTTC,CASSLAGTGGRSEQFF
TRBJ1-1,TRBV6-1,many,.,TGTGCCAGCACGTCCGGGGGGAACACTGAAGCTTTCTTT,CASTSGGNTEAFF
TRBJ2-3,TRBV7-9,.,.,TGTGCCAGCAGCCCAGCCGGGACCGGCAGCACAGATACGCAGTATTTT,CASSPAGTGSTDTQYF
TRBJ2-3,TRBV12-3/TRBV12-4,many,.,TGTGCCAGCATCGGAAGGGCGGCCACAGATACGCAGTATTTT,CASIGRAATDTQYF
TRBJ2-7,TRBV20-1,many,.,TGCAGTGCTAGAGATGGGGAGTATCCCTACGAGCAGTACTTC,CSARDGEYPYEQYF
TRBJ1-2,TRBV3-1,many,.,TGTGCCAGCAGATTCGAAAACTATGGCTACACCTTC,CASRFENYGYTF
TRBJ1-4,TRBV12-3/TRBV12-4,.,TRBD1,TGTGCCAGCAGCCCTGAACAGACAGGGAAGGACCCAACTAATGAAAAACTGTTTTTT,CASSPEQTGKDPTNEKLFF
TRBJ1-1,TRBV5-6,few,.,TGTGCCAGCAGCCGCTGGACCGGCACTGAAGCTTTCTTT,CASSRWTGTEAFF
TRBJ2-1,TRBV5-1,many,TRBD1,TGCGCCAGCAGCACCCACAGGGGACGAGGGAACAATGAGCAGTTCTTC,CASSTHRGRGNNEQFF
TRBJ1-5,TRBV12-3/TRBV12-4,many,.,TGTGCCAGCAGTTTAAGGTCAGAAGATAGCAATCAGCCCCAGCATTTT,CASSLRSEDSNQPQHF
TRBJ1-1,TRBV29-1,many,.,TGCAGCGTTGTCACAGGGAACACTGAAGCTTTCTTT,CSVVTGNTEAFF
TRBJ2-3,TRBV5-1,many,.,TGCGCCAGCAGCCAATGGGGGGGCACAGATACGCAGTATTTT,CASSQWGGTDTQYF
TRBJ1-2,TRBV3-1,many,.,TGTGCCAGCAGCCAACGGAATGGCAACTACTATGGCTACACCTTC,CASSQRNGNYYGYTF
TRBJ2-1,TRBV2,many,TRBD2,TGTGCCAGCAGTGAAGATAGCGGGGGCTCCTACAATGAGCAGTTCTTC,CASSEDSGGSYNEQFF
TRBJ1-2,TRBV5-1,many,TRBD1,TGCGCCAGCAGCTCGGGACAGGGGACGCCTGGCTACACCTTC,CASSSGQGTPGYTF
TRBJ2-1,TRBV7-6,many,.,TGTGCCAGCAGCTTCGGGCAGCTCTACAATGAGCAGTTCTTC,CASSFGQLYNEQFF
TRBJ1-6,TRBV9,.,TRBD1,TGTGCCAGCAGCAGGACAGGAAAAGCCTCACCCCTCCACTTT,CASSRTGKASPLHF
TRBJ1-3,TRBV7-7,.,.,TGTGCTAGCAGCTTAGCGGCAGGATCTGGAAACACCATATATTTT,CASSLAAGSGNTIYF
TRBJ2-3,TRBV5-1,many,.,TGCGCCAGCAGCTGGGCCGTCGGCAGCACAGATACGCAGTATTTT,CASSWAVGSTDTQYF
TRBJ1-6,TRBV23-1,many,.,TGCGCCAGCTTTCGCCGGCTGGGTAACAATTCACCCCTCCACTTT,CASFRRLGNNSPLHF
TRBJ2-3,TRBV3-1,many,TRBD2,TGTGCCAGCAGCCAAGAGAGGACTAGCGAAAGGGATACGCAGTATTTT,CASSQERTSERDTQYF
TRBJ2-1,TRBV4-3,.,.,TGCGCCAGCAGCCAAGAGATTCTTTACGGGGACTCCTACAATGAGCAGTTCTTC,CASSQEILYGDSYNEQFF
TRBJ2-7,TRBV15,many,.,TGTGCCACCAGCAGAGAGACAGCCTACGAGCAGTACTTC,CATSRETAYEQYF
TRBJ1-3,TRBV28,many,TRBD1,TGTGCCAGCAGTGACAGGGGGCTCTCTGGAAACACCATATATTTT,CASSDRGLSGNTIYF
TRBJ2-7,TRBV7-2,many,.,TGTGCCAGCAGAGGGTCCTACGAGCAGTACTTC,CASRGSYEQYF
TRBJ2-2,TRBV4-1,many,TRBD1,TGCGCCAGCAGCCAAGGCATGAGGACAGGGGACACCGGGGAGCTGTTTTTT,CASSQGMRTGDTGELFF
TRBJ1-6,TRBV10-1,many,TRBD1,TGCGCCAGTGTACAGGGGACCTATAATTCACCCCTCCACTTT,CASVQGTYNSPLHF
TRBJ2-5,TRBV7-8,many,TRBD1,TGTGCCAGCAGCTTAGTATGGCTGGAGACAGGGTTTTTTCCAGAGACCCAGTACTTC,CASSLVWLETGFFPETQYF
TRBJ1-6,TRBV4-3,few,.,TGCGCCAGCAGCCAAGATCGCAGGGAGAGGTCACCCCTCCACTTT,CASSQDRRERSPLHF
TRBJ2-3,TRBV4-3,many,.,TGCGCCAGCAGCCCAAAACTGGGAACTAGCACAGATACGCAGTATTTT,CASSPKLGTSTDTQYF
TRBJ2-1,TRBV7-2,many,.,TGTGCCAGCAGCTTTGGAACTAACCCCTACAATGAGCAGTTCTTC,CASSFGTNPYNEQFF
TRBJ2-3,TRBV5-4,.,TRBD1,TGTGCCAGCAGCTTGGTCGGGACAGGAGGGAATACGCAGTATTTT,CASSLVGTGGNTQYF
TRBJ2-1,TRBV5-4,few,.,TGTGCCAGCAGCTTGTGGGACCCCGGATACAATGAGCAGTTCTTC,CASSLWDPGYNEQFF
TRBJ1-1,TRBV5-1,.,.,TGCGCCAGCAGCTTGACGGCGCAGGTGAGCCTCGGAGCTTTCTTT,CASSLTAQVSLGAFF
TRBJ2-3,TRBV7-9,many,.,TGTGCCAGCAGCTACCAAGGAAATACGCAGTATTTT,CASSYQGNTQYF
TRBJ2-7,TRBV7-9,many,.,TGTGCCAGCAGCTTAGGTAGGGTCGAGCAGTACTTC,CASSLGRVEQYF
TRBJ2-1,TRBV20-1,few,.,TGCAGTGCTAGAGACCCCAGGGGCGCCTACAATGAGCAGTTCTTC,CSARDPRGAYNEQFF
TRBJ1-4,TRBV20-1,medium-sized,TRBD1,TGCAGTGCCGGGACAGCGGCAACTAATGAAAAACTGTTTTTT,CSAGTAATNEKLFF
TRBJ2-3,TRBV7-9,many,TRBD2,TGTGCCAGCAGCTTAATAAGCGGGGGGGCCGCAGATACGCAGTATTTT,CASSLISGGAADTQYF
TRBJ2-1,TRBV7-6,many,.,TGTGCCAGCAGCCCGCCGACCCCCTACAATGAGCAGTTCTTC,CASSPPTPYNEQFF
TRBJ2-5,TRBV20-1,few,.,TGCAGTGCTGGAGCCTATTTAGGAGGGAGAGGGGGGTATGAAGAGACCCAGTACTTC,CSAGAYLGGRGGYEETQYF